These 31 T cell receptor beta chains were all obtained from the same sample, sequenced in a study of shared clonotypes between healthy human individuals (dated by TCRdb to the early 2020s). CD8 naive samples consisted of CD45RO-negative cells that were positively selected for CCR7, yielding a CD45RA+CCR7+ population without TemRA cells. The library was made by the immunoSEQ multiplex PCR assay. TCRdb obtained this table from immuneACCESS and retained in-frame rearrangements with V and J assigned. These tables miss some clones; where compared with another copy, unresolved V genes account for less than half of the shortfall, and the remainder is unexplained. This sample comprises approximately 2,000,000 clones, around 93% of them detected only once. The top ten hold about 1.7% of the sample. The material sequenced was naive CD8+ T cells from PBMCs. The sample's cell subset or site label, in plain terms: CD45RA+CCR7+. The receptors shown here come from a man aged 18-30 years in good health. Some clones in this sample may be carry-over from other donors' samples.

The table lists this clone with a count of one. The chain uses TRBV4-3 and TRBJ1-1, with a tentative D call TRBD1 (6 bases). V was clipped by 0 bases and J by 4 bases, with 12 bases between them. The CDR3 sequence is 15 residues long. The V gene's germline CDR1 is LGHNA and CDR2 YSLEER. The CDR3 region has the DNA TGCGCCAGCAGCCAAGAATGGAGGGGGGGCACTGAAGCTTTCTTT. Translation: CASSQEWRGGTEAFF.

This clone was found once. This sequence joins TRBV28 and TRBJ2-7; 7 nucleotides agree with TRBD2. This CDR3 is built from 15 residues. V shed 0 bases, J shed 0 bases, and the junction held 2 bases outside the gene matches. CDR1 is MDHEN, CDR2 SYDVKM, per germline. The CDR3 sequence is CASSLWGGSSYEQYF. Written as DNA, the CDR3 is TGTGCCAGCAGTTTATGGGGGGGGAGCTCCTACGAGCAGTACTTC.

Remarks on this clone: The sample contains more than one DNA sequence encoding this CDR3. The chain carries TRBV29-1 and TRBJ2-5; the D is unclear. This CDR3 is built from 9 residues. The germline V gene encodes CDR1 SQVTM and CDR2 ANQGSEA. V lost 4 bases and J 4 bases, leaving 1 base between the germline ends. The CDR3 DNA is TGCAGCGTTGGAGAGACCCAGTACTTC. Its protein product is CSVGETQYF.

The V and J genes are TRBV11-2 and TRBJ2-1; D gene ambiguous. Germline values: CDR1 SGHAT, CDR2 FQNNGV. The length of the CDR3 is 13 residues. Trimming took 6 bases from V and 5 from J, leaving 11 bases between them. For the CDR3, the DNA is TGTGCCAGCAGGAGCCCCCTTAACAATGAGCAGTTCTTC. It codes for CASRSPLNNEQFF. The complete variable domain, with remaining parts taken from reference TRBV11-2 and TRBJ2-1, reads EAGVAQSPRYKIIEKRQSVAFWCNPISGHATLYWYQQILGQGPKLLIQFQNNGVVDDSQLPKDRFSAERLKGVDSTLKIQPAKLEDSAVYLCASRSPLNNEQFFGPGTRLTVL.

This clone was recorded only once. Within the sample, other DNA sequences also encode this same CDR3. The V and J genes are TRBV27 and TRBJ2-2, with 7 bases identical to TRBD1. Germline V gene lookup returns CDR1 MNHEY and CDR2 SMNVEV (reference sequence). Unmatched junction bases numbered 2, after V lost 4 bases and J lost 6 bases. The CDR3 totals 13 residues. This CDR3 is CASSSRGPGELFF. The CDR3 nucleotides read TGTGCCAGCAGTTCGAGGGGGCCCGGGGAGCTGTTTTTT.

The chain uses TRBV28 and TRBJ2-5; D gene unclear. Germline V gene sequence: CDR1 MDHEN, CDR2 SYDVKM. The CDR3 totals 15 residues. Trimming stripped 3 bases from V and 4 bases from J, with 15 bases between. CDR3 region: CASSLTRAGGETQYF. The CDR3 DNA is TGTGCCAGCAGTTTGACGCGCGCAGGCGGAGAGACCCAGTACTTC.

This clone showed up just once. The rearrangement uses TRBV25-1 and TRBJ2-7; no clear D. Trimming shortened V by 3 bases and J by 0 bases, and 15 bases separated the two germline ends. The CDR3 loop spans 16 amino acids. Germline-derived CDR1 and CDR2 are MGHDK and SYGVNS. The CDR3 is CASSDSPVTFSYEQYF. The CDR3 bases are TGTGCCAGCAGTGATTCTCCCGTAACCTTCTCCTACGAGCAGTACTTC.

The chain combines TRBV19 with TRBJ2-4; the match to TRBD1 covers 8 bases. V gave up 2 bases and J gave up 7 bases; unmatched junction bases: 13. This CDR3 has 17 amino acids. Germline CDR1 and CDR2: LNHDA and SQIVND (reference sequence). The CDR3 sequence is CASSIHSGRGQYNIQYF. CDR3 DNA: TGTGCCAGTAGTATACATAGCGGCAGGGGGCAATACAACATTCAGTACTTC.

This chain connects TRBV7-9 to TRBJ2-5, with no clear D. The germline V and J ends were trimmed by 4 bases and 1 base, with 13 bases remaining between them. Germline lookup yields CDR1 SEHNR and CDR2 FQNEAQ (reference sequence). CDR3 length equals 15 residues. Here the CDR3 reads CASSSPRSIQETQYF. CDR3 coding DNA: TGTGCCAGCAGCTCCCCCCGGAGTATCCAAGAGACCCAGTACTTC.

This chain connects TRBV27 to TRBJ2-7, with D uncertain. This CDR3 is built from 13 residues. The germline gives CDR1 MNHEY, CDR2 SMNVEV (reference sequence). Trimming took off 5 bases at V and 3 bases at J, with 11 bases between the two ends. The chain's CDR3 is CASSGRYDYEQYF. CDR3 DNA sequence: TGTGCCAGCAGTGGACGGTACGACTACGAGCAGTACTTC.

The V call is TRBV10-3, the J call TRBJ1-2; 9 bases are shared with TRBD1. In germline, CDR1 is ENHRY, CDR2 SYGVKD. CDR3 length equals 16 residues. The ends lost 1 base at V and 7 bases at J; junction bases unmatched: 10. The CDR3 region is CAISEWETGGSSGYTF. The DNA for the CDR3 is TGTGCCATCAGTGAGTGGGAAACAGGGGGCTCAAGTGGCTACACCTTC.

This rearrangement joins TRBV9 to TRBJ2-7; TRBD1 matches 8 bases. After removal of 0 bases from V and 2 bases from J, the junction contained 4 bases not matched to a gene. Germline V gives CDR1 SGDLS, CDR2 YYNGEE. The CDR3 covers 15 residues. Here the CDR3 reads CASSVGGDRTYEQYF. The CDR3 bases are TGTGCCAGCAGCGTAGGGGGGGACAGGACCTACGAGCAGTACTTC.

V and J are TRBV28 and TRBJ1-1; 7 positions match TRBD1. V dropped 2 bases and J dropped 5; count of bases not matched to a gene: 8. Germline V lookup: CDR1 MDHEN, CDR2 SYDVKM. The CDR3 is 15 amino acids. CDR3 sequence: CASSLEGARRTEAFF. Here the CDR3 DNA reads TGTGCCAGCAGTTTAGAGGGGGCGCGGAGGACTGAAGCTTTCTTT. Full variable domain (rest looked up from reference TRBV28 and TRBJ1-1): DVKVTQSSRYLVKRTGEKVFLECVQDMDHENMFWYRQDPGLGLRLIYFSYDVKMKEKGDIPEGYSVSREKKERFSLILESASTNQTSMYLCASSLEGARRTEAFFGQGTRLTVV.

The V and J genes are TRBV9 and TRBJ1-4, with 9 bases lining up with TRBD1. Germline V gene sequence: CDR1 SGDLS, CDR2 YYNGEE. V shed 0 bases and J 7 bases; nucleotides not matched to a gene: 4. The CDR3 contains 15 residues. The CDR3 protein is CASSVGGQGFEKLFF. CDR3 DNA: TGTGCCAGCAGCGTAGGGGGACAGGGCTTTGAAAAACTGTTTTTT.

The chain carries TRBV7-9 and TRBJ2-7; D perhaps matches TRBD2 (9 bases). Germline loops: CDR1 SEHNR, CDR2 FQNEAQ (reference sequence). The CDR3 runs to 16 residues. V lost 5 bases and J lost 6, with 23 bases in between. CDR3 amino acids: CASSQRTGTSFSEQYF. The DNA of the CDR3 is TGTGCCAGCAGCCAGAGGACAGGGACTAGCTTCAGCGAGCAGTACTTC.

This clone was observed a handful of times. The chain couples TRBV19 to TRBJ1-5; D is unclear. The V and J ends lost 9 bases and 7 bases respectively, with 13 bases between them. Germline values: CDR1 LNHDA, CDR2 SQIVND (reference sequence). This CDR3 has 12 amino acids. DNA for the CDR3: TGTGCCAGCGCGAGGGTTGGACAGCCCCAGCATTTT. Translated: CASARVGQPQHF.

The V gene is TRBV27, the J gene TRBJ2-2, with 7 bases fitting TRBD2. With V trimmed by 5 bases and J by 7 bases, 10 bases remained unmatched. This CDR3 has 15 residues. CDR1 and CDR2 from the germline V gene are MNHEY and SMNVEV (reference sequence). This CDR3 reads CASSPLASGGGELFF. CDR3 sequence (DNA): TGTGCCAGCAGTCCTCTTGCTAGCGGAGGCGGGGAGCTGTTTTTT.

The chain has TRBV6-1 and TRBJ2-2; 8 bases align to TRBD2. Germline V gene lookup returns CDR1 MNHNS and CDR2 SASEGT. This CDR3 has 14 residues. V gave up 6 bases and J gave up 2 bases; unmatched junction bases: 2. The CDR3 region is CASRGLENTGELFF. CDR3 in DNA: TGTGCCAGCAGGGGACTAGAAAACACCGGGGAGCTGTTTTTT.

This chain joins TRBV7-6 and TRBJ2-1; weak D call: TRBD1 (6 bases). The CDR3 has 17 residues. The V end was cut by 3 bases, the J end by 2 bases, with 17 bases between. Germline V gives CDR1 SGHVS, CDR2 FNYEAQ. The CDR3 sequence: CASSLGPGTPTYNEQFF. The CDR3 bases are TGTGCCAGCAGCTTGGGCCCCGGGACACCAACCTACAATGAGCAGTTCTTC. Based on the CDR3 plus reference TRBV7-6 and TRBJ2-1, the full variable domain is GAGVSQSPRYKVTKRGQDVALRCDPISGHVSLYWYRQALGQGPEFLTYFNYEAQQDKSGLPNDRFSAERPEGSISTLTIQRTEQRDSAMYRCASSLGPGTPTYNEQFFGPGTRLTVL.

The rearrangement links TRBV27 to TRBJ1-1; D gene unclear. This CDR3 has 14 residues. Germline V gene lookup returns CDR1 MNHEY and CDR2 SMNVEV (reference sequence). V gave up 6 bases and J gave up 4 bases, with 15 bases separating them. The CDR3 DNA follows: TGTGCCAGCAGCCTGCGGGCCTCGGCCACTGAAGCTTTCTTT. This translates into CASSLRASATEAFF.

CDR3 region: CASSSRTSGSNEQFF. DNA for the CDR3: TGTGCCAGCAGCTCTCGGACTAGCGGGAGTAATGAGCAGTTCTTC. The rearrangement uses TRBV21-1 and TRBJ2-1; the table calls TRBD2, which could not be checked here. TRBV21-1 is a documented pseudogene. The CDR3 is made up of 15 amino acids.

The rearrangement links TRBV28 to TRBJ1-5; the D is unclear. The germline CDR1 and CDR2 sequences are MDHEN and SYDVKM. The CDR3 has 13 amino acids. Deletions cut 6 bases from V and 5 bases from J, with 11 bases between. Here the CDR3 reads CASSPKLDQPQHF. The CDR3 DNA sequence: TGTGCCAGCAGCCCCAAGCTCGATCAGCCCCAGCATTTT.

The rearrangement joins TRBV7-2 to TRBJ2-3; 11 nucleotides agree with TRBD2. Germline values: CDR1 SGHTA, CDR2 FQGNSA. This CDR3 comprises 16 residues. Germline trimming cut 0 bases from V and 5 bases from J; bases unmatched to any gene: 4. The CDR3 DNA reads TGTGCCAGCAGCTTAGCTAGCGGGAGGGCGAAAGATACGCAGTATTTT. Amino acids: CASSLASGRAKDTQYF.

Written as DNA, the CDR3 is TGTGCCAGCAGTCCCCTGTGGCGGGGGTATCCGGGCTACACCTTC. The encoded protein is CASSPLWRGYPGYTF. The rearrangement links TRBV6-1 to TRBJ1-2; D is perhaps TRBD1 (5 bases). The CDR3 is 15 residues long. In germline, CDR1 is MNHNS, CDR2 SASEGT. V was cut by 5 bases and J by 8 bases, with 21 bases left in between.

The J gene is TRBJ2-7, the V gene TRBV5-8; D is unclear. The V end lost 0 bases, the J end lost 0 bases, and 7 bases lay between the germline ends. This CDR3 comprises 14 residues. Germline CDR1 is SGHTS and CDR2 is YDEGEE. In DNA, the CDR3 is TGTGCCAGCAGCTTGGTGTCAGCCTCCTACGAGCAGTACTTC. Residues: CASSLVSASYEQYF.

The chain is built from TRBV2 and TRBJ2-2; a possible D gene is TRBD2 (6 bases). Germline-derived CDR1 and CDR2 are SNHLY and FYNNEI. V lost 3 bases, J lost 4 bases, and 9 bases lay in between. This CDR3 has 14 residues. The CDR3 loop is CASSDSEGTGELFF. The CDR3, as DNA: TGTGCCAGCAGTGACTCGGAGGGCACCGGGGAGCTGTTTTTT.

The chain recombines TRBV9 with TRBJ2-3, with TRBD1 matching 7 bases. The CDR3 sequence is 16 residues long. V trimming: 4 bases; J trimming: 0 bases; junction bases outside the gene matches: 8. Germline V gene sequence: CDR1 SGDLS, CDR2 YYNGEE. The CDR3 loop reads CASSPLDRSSTDTQYF. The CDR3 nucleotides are TGTGCCAGCAGCCCGTTGGACAGGTCTAGCACAGATACGCAGTATTTT.

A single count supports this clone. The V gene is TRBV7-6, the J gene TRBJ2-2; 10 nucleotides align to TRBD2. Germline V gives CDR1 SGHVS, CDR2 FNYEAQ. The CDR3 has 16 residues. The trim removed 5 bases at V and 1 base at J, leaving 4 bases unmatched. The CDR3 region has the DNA TGTGCCAGCAGCCCCAGACTAGCGGGGAACACCGGGGAGCTGTTTTTT. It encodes CASSPRLAGNTGELFF.

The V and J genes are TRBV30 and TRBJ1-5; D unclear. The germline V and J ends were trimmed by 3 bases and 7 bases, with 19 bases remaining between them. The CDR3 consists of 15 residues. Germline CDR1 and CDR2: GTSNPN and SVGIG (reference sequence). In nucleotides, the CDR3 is TGTGCCTGGAGCCCGCCGGGCTGGGTGGAACAGCCCCAGCATTTT. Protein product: CAWSPPGWVEQPQHF.

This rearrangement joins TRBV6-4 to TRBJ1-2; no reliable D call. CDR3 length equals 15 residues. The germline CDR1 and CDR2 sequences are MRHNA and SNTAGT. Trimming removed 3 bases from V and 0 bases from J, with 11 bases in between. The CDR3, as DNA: TGTGCCAGCAGTGAAAATTCCCTAGCTAACTATGGCTACACCTTC. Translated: CASSENSLANYGYTF.

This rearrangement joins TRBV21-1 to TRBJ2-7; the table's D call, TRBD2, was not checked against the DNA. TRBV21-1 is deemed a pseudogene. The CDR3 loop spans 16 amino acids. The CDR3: CASSKGGRETIYEQYF. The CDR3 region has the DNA TGTGCCAGCAGCAAAGGAGGTAGGGAGACGATCTACGAGCAGTACTTC.